This TCR beta chain was obtained from a study of preoperative IRX-2 immunotherapy in early breast cancer. The treatment: preoperative locoregional IRX-2 cytokine immunotherapy. This phase Ib study tested locoregional IRX-2 cytokine immunotherapy given before surgery. This CDR3 has 13 residues. V was cut by 10 bases and J by 0 bases, with 10 bases left in between. CDR1 MGHDK and CDR2 SYGVNS come from the germline V gene. Clones were read by immunoSEQ multiplex PCR, and TCRdb kept only the in-frame ones, dropping some. This sample has some 30,000 clones, with about 90% found just once. The source of this sequence is a human donor with breast cancer. J is TRBJ2-1 and V is TRBV25-1; D may be TRBD2 (5 bases). This specimen consisted of tumor tissue, obtained after IRX-2 immunotherapy. The CDR3 sequence is CATLASSYNEQFF. The CDR3, as DNA: TGTGCCACCCTAGCTAGCTCCTACAATGAGCAGTTCTTC.